The 22 T cell receptor beta chains below were found in one sample sequenced in a study of T cell responses to AZD1222 COVID-19 vaccine. Assay: immunoSEQ multiplex PCR; the TCRdb copy retains only in-frame clones and omits some. The table shows approximately 75,000 clones, with 85% to 90% occurring only once. The sample was peripheral blood, taken 28 days after the second AZD1222 dose. The receptor set was obtained from an adult who received the AZD1222 COVID-19 vaccine.

This clone was counted once. The chain links TRBV18 to TRBJ1-1, with D unclear. Germline loops: CDR1 KGHSH, CDR2 LQKENI. The CDR3 spans 13 residues. V was clipped by 1 base and J by 7 bases, with 10 bases between them. Here the CDR3 reads CASSPQGDFEAFF. CDR3 DNA: TGTGCCAGCTCACCACAGGGAGACTTTGAAGCTTTCTTT.

This clone was recorded a few times. The rearrangement uses TRBV30 and TRBJ2-7, with 8 bases fitting TRBD2. CDR3 length equals 14 residues. V dropped 7 bases and J dropped 5; count of bases not matched to a gene: 13. Germline V gene data show CDR1 as GTSNPN and CDR2 as SVGIG (reference sequence). CDR3 sequence reads: CASTRGGIIHEQYF. CDR3 nucleotides: TGTGCCTCCACCCGCGGGGGGATAATCCACGAGCAGTACTTC.

The chain links TRBV7-2 to TRBJ2-7; the D gene is possibly TRBD1 (6 bases). Trimming cost V 4 bases and J 3 bases, with 13 bases left between them. The CDR3 loop spans 14 amino acids. Per germline, CDR1 SGHTA and CDR2 FQGNSA. Here the CDR3 DNA reads TGTGCCAGCAGCTCCCCGGGACACGGCTACGAGCAGTACTTC. It encodes CASSSPGHGYEQYF. The full variable domain, its missing parts supplied by reference TRBV7-2 and TRBJ2-7, is GAGVSQSPSNKVTEKGKDVELRCDPISGHTALYWYRQSLGQGLEFLIYFQGNSAPDKSGLPSDRFSAERTGGSVSTLTIQRTQQEDSAVYLCASSSPGHGYEQYFGPGTRLTVT.

This chain joins TRBV4-2 and TRBJ2-1; D is undetermined. The CDR3 runs to 16 residues. Trimming removed 0 bases from V and 4 bases from J, with 13 bases in between. The germline V gene encodes CDR1 LGHNA and CDR2 YNFKEQ. The CDR3 loop is CASSQDPSLLYNEQFF. CDR3 nucleotides: TGTGCCAGCAGCCAAGACCCCTCCCTCTTATACAATGAGCAGTTCTTC.

V is TRBV6-5 and J is TRBJ2-5; D might be TRBD2 (5 bases). Germline V gene sequence: CDR1 MNHEY, CDR2 SVGAGI. This CDR3 comprises 13 residues. The V end lost 6 bases, the J end lost 5 bases, and 13 bases lay between the germline ends. The CDR3 spells CASRTGVRETQYF. The CDR3, as DNA: TGTGCCAGCAGAACCGGGGTAAGGGAGACCCAGTACTTC.

This chain joins TRBV28 and TRBJ1-2, with D unresolved. V lost 5 bases to trimming and J lost 4 bases, with 8 bases between them. The CDR3 contains 12 residues. The germline CDR1 and CDR2 sequences are MDHEN and SYDVKM. The CDR3 reads CASSPSTYGYTF. CDR3 coding DNA: TGTGCCAGCAGTCCGTCAACCTATGGCTACACCTTC.

The rearrangement joins TRBV24-1 to TRBJ2-5; no firm D call. The V end lost 1 base, the J end lost 1 base, and 3 bases lay between the germline ends. The germline V gene has CDR1 KGHDR and CDR2 SFDVKD. The CDR3 extends over 13 amino acids. The CDR3 is CATSDFPQETQYF. The CDR3 region has the DNA TGTGCCACCAGTGATTTCCCCCAAGAGACCCAGTACTTC.

This sequence joins TRBV19 and TRBJ2-1, with D possibly being TRBD1 (6 bases). V shed 1 base and J shed 5 bases, with 12 bases lying between them. Germline assignment: CDR1 LNHDA and CDR2 SQIVND (reference sequence). The CDR3 loop spans 15 amino acids. As DNA, the CDR3 is TGTGCCAGTAGTATAGGAGGGGGAGTGAACAATGAGCAGTTCTTC. Translating gives CASSIGGGVNNEQFF. Complete variable domain (other parts from reference TRBV19 and TRBJ2-1): DGGITQSPKYLFRKEGQNVTLSCEQNLNHDAMYWYRQDPGQGLRLIYYSQIVNDFQKGDIAEGYSVSREKKESFPLTVTSAQKNPTAFYLCASSIGGGVNNEQFFGPGTRLTVL.

The chain combines TRBV12-3 or TRBV12-4 with TRBJ1-2, with D maybe TRBD1 (5 bases). This CDR3 spans 10 amino acids. V lost 8 bases and J lost 11, with 12 bases in between. CDR3 in amino acids: CASSLQGYTF. For the CDR3, the DNA is TGTGCCAGCTCCCTCCAGGGTTACACCTTC.

The chain uses TRBV3-1 (or the pseudogene TRBV3-2) and TRBJ2-7; 8 bases are a match to TRBD1. The CDR3 runs 15 residues. With V trimmed by 0 bases and J by 7 bases, 8 bases remained unmatched. The germline gives CDR1 LGHDT, CDR2 YNNKEL (reference sequence). CDR3: CASSQDMDRAREQYF. CDR3 bases: TGTGCCAGCAGCCAAGATATGGACAGGGCTAGGGAGCAGTACTTC.

The chain links TRBV6-2 or TRBV6-3 to TRBJ1-2; no definite D call. In germline, CDR1 is MNHEY, CDR2 SVGEGT. The V end lost 1 base, the J end lost 4 bases, and 19 bases lay between the germline ends. The CDR3 has 17 residues. CDR3 sequence (DNA): TGTGCCAGCAGTTACTTCCTTAATCTTCAGAGAGGCTATGGCTACACCTTC. This sequence encodes CASSYFLNLQRGYGYTF.

This clone was counted between two and nine times. The genes are TRBV5-1 and TRBJ2-1; 12 nucleotides line up with TRBD1. V was clipped by 0 bases and J by 8 bases; unmatched bases: 3. From germline, CDR1 is SGHRS and CDR2 YFSETQ. The CDR3 sequence is 15 residues long. As DNA, the CDR3 is TGCGCCAGCAGCTTGGAGGGACAGGGGGCGGATGAGCAGTTCTTC. This sequence encodes CASSLEGQGADEQFF.

The rearrangement uses TRBV5-1 and TRBJ2-1; D is unclear. The ends were cut back, 1 base at V and 2 bases at J, with 16 bases in the middle. There are 17 residues in the CDR3. Looked up from germline, CDR1 is SGHRS and CDR2 is YFSETQ. The CDR3 reads CASSLPLGGDTYNEQFF. The CDR3 coding sequence is TGCGCCAGCAGCTTGCCTCTCGGCGGCGACACCTACAATGAGCAGTTCTTC.

The chain has TRBV19 and TRBJ1-1, with 7 positions matching TRBD1. Trimming removed 6 bases from V and 2 bases from J; junction bases left unmatched: 9. The germline V gene has CDR1 LNHDA and CDR2 SQIVND (reference sequence). The CDR3 is made up of 15 amino acids. The CDR3, as DNA: TGTGCCAGTAGGGCCGGGACAGCAAAAAACACTGAAGCTTTCTTT. Amino acid sequence: CASRAGTAKNTEAFF.

The chain has TRBV28 and TRBJ2-7; TRBD1 matches 7 bases. This CDR3 spans 13 amino acids. The germline V gene encodes CDR1 MDHEN and CDR2 SYDVKM. Trimming removed 4 bases from V and 6 bases from J; junction bases left unmatched: 6. CDR3: CASSSPTGSEQYF. The CDR3 nucleotides read TGTGCCAGCAGTTCCCCGACAGGGAGCGAGCAGTACTTC.

V is TRBV7-2 and J is TRBJ1-2, with D hard to call. V was shortened by 1 base and J by 5 bases, with 14 bases between the two germline ends. This CDR3 contains 15 residues. Germline CDR1 and CDR2: SGHTA and FQGNSA. The CDR3 DNA follows: TGTGCCAGCAGCTTAGGCGGAGGCACCCAGTATGGCTACACCTTC. Translated, it gives CASSLGGGTQYGYTF.

The chain joins TRBV28 to TRBJ1-2, with 7 bases matching TRBD1. From germline, CDR1 is MDHEN and CDR2 SYDVKM. This CDR3 has 17 amino acids. With 1 base clipped from V and 2 bases from J, the junction kept 10 bases outside the gene matches. The CDR3, as DNA: TGTGCCAGCAGTTTATTTGGGGAGGGGGCCCAAAACTATGGCTACACCTTC. It is translated as CASSLFGEGAQNYGYTF.

This chain connects TRBV7-9 to TRBJ2-5, with D maybe TRBD2 (6 bases). CDR3 length equals 16 residues. The germline V gene has CDR1 SEHNR and CDR2 FQNEAQ (reference sequence). The V gene lost 7 bases and the J gene lost 4 bases, with 22 bases spanning the gap. The CDR3 sequence: CASTALSSAGGETQYF. CDR3 sequence (DNA): TGTGCCAGCACCGCCCTATCGTCAGCCGGGGGAGAGACCCAGTACTTC.

The chain combines TRBV6-5 with TRBJ2-7; TRBD2 matches at 7 bases. This CDR3 spans 15 amino acids. Trimming at V came to 7 bases and at J to 6 bases, leaving 15 bases not matched to a gene. The germline CDR1 and CDR2 sequences are MNHEY and SVGAGI. The CDR3 coding sequence is TGTGCCAGCATCCCAGGAATAGGTCTAGCGGTCGAGCAGTACTTC. Amino acid sequence: CASIPGIGLAVEQYF.

The chain recombines TRBV5-1 with TRBJ2-7; D is unresolved. V lost 0 bases and J 4 bases, leaving 2 bases between the germline ends. This CDR3 spans 11 amino acids. Per germline, CDR1 SGHRS and CDR2 YFSETQ. CDR3 residues: CASSLDYEQYF. The DNA of the CDR3 is TGCGCCAGCAGCTTGGATTACGAGCAGTACTTC.

CDR3 coding DNA: TGTGCCAGCTCCGAGGGACAGGGCCGGAACAATGAGCAGTTCTTC. Amino acids: CASSEGQGRNNEQFF. The V gene is TRBV18, the J gene TRBJ2-1, with 9 bases aligning to TRBD1. The germline CDR1 and CDR2 sequences are KGHSH and LQKENI. V was pared by 6 bases and J by 5 bases, with 8 bases of the junction left unmatched. This CDR3 has 15 residues.

The chain recombines TRBV5-1 with TRBJ1-1; D remains unclear. The CDR3 spans 14 residues. The V end was cut by 1 base, the J end by 7 bases, with 14 bases between. The germline CDR1 and CDR2 sequences are SGHRS and YFSETQ. This CDR3 reads CASSLFGRAREAFF. DNA of the CDR3: TGCGCCAGCAGCTTGTTCGGACGGGCCCGTGAAGCTTTCTTT.